These 30 T cell receptor beta chains were sequenced from one sample in a study of shared clonotypes between healthy human individuals. Profiling relied on immunoSEQ multiplex PCR, and the TCRdb table lists in-frame clones only, not all of them. The sample has fewer than 3 million clones; about 90% are singletons. Input material: naive CD4+ T cells from PBMCs. Subset in this sample: CD45RA+ positively selected. The receptors stem from a man younger than 35 in good health. Some clones in this sample may be carry-over from other donors' samples.

The V call is TRBV28, the J call TRBJ1-4, with D unclear. V was shortened by 4 bases and J by 0 bases, with 6 bases between the two germline ends. CDR3 length: 14 amino acids. Germline V gene data show CDR1 as MDHEN and CDR2 as SYDVKM. The chain's CDR3 is CASSYQATNEKLFF. In DNA form, the CDR3 reads TGTGCCAGCAGTTACCAGGCAACTAATGAAAAACTGTTTTTT. Full variable domain (outside the CDR3, taken from reference TRBV28 and TRBJ1-4): DVKVTQSSRYLVKRTGEKVFLECVQDMDHENMFWYRQDPGLGLRLIYFSYDVKMKEKGDIPEGYSVSREKKERFSLILESASTNQTSMYLCASSYQATNEKLFFGSGTQLSVL.

This chain joins TRBV2 and TRBJ1-1; D might be TRBD1 (5 bases). Germline CDR1 reads SNHLY; CDR2 reads FYNNEI. The V end was cut by 3 bases, the J end by 5 bases, with 13 bases between. CDR3 length: 14 residues. The DNA of the CDR3 is TGTGCCAGCAGTGATTCCGGGGGGGGAACTGAAGCTTTCTTT. This codes for CASSDSGGGTEAFF.

This chain uses TRBV4-1 with TRBJ2-2; D is ambiguous. The V gene lost 1 base and the J gene lost 5 bases, with 11 bases spanning the gap. From germline, CDR1 is MGHRA and CDR2 YSYEKL. The CDR3 extends over 15 amino acids. CDR3 protein: CASSQGRPATGELFF. In DNA, the CDR3 is TGCGCCAGCAGCCAAGGAAGGCCAGCAACCGGGGAGCTGTTTTTT.

V usage is TRBV28 and J usage is TRBJ2-7, with 12 positions matching TRBD2. CDR1 is MDHEN and CDR2 is SYDVKM in the germline V gene. This CDR3 is 17 amino acids long. V lost 1 base and J lost 5; bases outside the gene matches: 9. The CDR3 DNA is TGTGCCAGCAGTTTATTAGGCCGGCTAGCGGGAGGGGACGAGCAGTACTTC. Amino acid sequence: CASSLLGRLAGGDEQYF.

The table lists this clone with a count of one. V gene TRBV18 combines with J gene TRBJ2-2, with D hard to call. Germline V gene sequence: CDR1 KGHSH, CDR2 LQKENI. This CDR3 has 14 residues. V was pared by 2 bases and J by 4 bases, with 8 bases between. The CDR3 DNA sequence: TGTGCCAGCTCACCAATGGCAGCCACCGGGGAGCTGTTTTTT. It codes for CASSPMAATGELFF.

In this sample, this clone turned up once. The rearrangement uses TRBV5-1 and TRBJ2-7; 10 nucleotides agree with TRBD2. The CDR3 is 14 residues long. Germline-derived CDR1 and CDR2 are SGHRS and YFSETQ. J lost 2 bases, V lost 6 bases, and 5 bases had no gene match. CDR3 nucleotides: TGCGCCAGCACCCGGACTAGCGGAACCTACGAGCAGTACTTC. Protein sequence: CASTRTSGTYEQYF. Together with reference TRBV5-1 and TRBJ2-7, the CDR3 gives the full variable domain: KAGVTQTPRYLIKTRGQQVTLSCSPISGHRSVSWYQQTPGQGLQFLFEYFSETQRNKGNFPGRFSGRQFSNSRSEMNVSTLELGDSALYLCASTRTSGTYEQYFGPGTRLTVT.

This clone was seen a single time. The chain carries TRBV10-1 and TRBJ2-5; TRBD1 aligns across 7 bases. The CDR3 extends over 12 amino acids. Germline V lookup: CDR1 WNHNN, CDR2 SYGVQD (reference sequence). Trimming at V came to 9 bases and at J to 5 bases, leaving 6 bases not matched to a gene. CDR3 protein: CARGTGVETQYF. CDR3 in DNA: TGCGCCAGAGGAACAGGGGTCGAGACCCAGTACTTC.

Note on this clone: Other nucleotide sequences in the sample specify the same CDR3. V gene TRBV19 combines with J gene TRBJ1-1; D gene unclear. V lost 1 base to trimming and J lost 1 base, with 7 bases between them. Germline V gene sequence: CDR1 LNHDA, CDR2 SQIVND (reference sequence). This CDR3 region has 14 residues. The CDR3: CASSIAGRNTEAFF. The DNA for the CDR3 is TGTGCCAGTAGTATAGCTGGCAGGAACACTGAAGCTTTCTTT.

This chain uses TRBV27 with TRBJ2-3, with a possible D match to TRBD2 (5 bases). CDR1 is MNHEY, CDR2 SMNVEV, per germline (reference sequence). Trimming took off 5 bases at V and 0 bases at J, with 15 bases between the two ends. The length of the CDR3 is 16 residues. The CDR3 reads CASSTPSRTSTDTQYF. The CDR3 DNA reads TGTGCCAGCAGTACGCCTAGCAGAACTAGCACAGATACGCAGTATTTT.

The J gene is TRBJ2-3, the V gene TRBV10-1; a possible D gene is TRBD2 (5 bases). Germline V lookup: CDR1 WNHNN, CDR2 SYGVQD (reference sequence). This CDR3 has 14 residues. V was cut by 6 bases and J by 3 bases, with 13 bases left in between. CDR3 in DNA: TGCGCCAGCAGCTCGGGAACTCTTACAGATACGCAGTATTTT. It specifies CASSSGTLTDTQYF.

The DNA for the CDR3 is TGTGCCAGCAGCCCCGGACTAGCGGGAGTCGGGCAAGAGACCCAGTACTTC. The encoded protein is CASSPGLAGVGQETQYF. This chain uses TRBV7-9 with TRBJ2-5; 13 nucleotides align to TRBD2. The ends lost 5 bases at V and 2 bases at J; junction bases unmatched: 8. The germline CDR1 and CDR2 sequences are SEHNR and FQNEAQ (reference sequence). There are 17 residues in the CDR3.

This clone showed up just once. The gene calls are TRBV9 and TRBJ1-4; 7 bases are a match to TRBD1. The CDR3 is made up of 15 amino acids. CDR1 SGDLS and CDR2 YYNGEE come from the germline V gene. The V gene end was trimmed by 4 bases and the J gene end by 6 bases; junction bases not matched to a gene: 9. DNA for the CDR3: TGTGCCAGCAGCCCGAGATCGGGACAGTATGAAAAACTGTTTTTT. It yields the protein CASSPRSGQYEKLFF.

The V gene is TRBV28, the J gene TRBJ1-1; TRBD1 matches 8 bases. CDR3 size: 18 residues. Germline CDR1 reads MDHEN; CDR2 reads SYDVKM. The V segment lost 7 bases and the J segment 6 bases; nucleotides outside the gene matches: 22. The CDR3 spells CASNPSLGQGALVAEAFF. The CDR3 DNA reads as TGTGCCAGCAATCCTTCCCTAGGTCAGGGGGCCTTAGTTGCTGAAGCTTTCTTT.

The gene calls are TRBV7-3 and TRBJ2-1; D is possibly TRBD1 or TRBD2 (5 bases each). This CDR3 has 16 residues. Germline V gives CDR1 SGHTA, CDR2 FQGTGA. V was trimmed by 5 bases and J by 3 bases, leaving 17 bases between them. CDR3 in amino acids: CASSLHRDRRYNEQFF. The CDR3 bases are TGTGCCAGCAGCCTACACCGGGACCGTCGCTACAATGAGCAGTTCTTC.

V is TRBV7-9 and J is TRBJ2-7; 9 positions agree with TRBD1. J was trimmed by 3 bases and V by 8 bases; bases with no gene match: 5. The germline CDR1 and CDR2 sequences are SEHNR and FQNEAQ (reference sequence). The CDR3 is made up of 13 amino acids. CDR3 in amino acids: CASARTGVYEQYF. CDR3 sequence (DNA): TGTGCCAGCGCCAGGACAGGGGTCTACGAGCAGTACTTC.

V is TRBV7-9 and J is TRBJ2-1; 10 bases align to TRBD1. This CDR3 has 16 residues. Germline V gene data show CDR1 as SEHNR and CDR2 as FQNEAQ (reference sequence). The trim removed 2 bases at V and 5 bases at J, leaving 6 bases unmatched. CDR3 residues: CASSLNLGQGNNEQFF. DNA for the CDR3: TGTGCCAGCAGCTTAAATTTGGGACAGGGGAACAATGAGCAGTTCTTC.

The chain combines TRBV19 with TRBJ1-5; 9 bases are a match to TRBD1. V was clipped by 6 bases and J by 2 bases; unmatched bases: 14. The germline gives CDR1 LNHDA, CDR2 SQIVND (reference sequence). The CDR3 sequence is 18 residues long. The CDR3 loop reads CASRVTGTGFGGNQPQHF. The CDR3 coding sequence is TGTGCCAGTAGGGTTACAGGGACAGGGTTTGGTGGCAATCAGCCCCAGCATTTT.

The chain recombines TRBV7-2 with TRBJ2-2; D not certain. Trimming pared 3 bases from V and 7 bases from J, leaving 15 bases between. The germline CDR1 and CDR2 sequences are SGHTA and FQGNSA. CDR3 length equals 15 residues. For the CDR3, the DNA is TGTGCCAGCAGCTTCTCCGGATACGGCGGCGGGGAGCTGTTTTTT. As protein: CASSFSGYGGGELFF.

The CDR3 spells CATRDLLAEYQETQYF. In DNA, the CDR3 is TGTGCCACCAGAGACCTACTAGCGGAATACCAAGAGACCCAGTACTTC. The chain recombines TRBV15 with TRBJ2-5, with 8 positions matching TRBD2. Germline V CDR1 and CDR2: LNHNV, YYDKDF (reference sequence). The CDR3 length is 16 residues. Trimming removed 6 bases from V and 0 bases from J; junction bases left unmatched: 9.

The chain links TRBV4-1 to TRBJ2-1, with D unclear. The germline V gene encodes CDR1 MGHRA and CDR2 YSYEKL. The CDR3 runs 14 residues. With 1 base removed from V and 8 bases from J, the gap between germline ends came to 12 bases. CDR3 loop: CASSQVAKVDEQFF. The CDR3 region has the DNA TGCGCCAGCAGCCAAGTTGCTAAAGTCGATGAGCAGTTCTTC.

The chain joins TRBV11-2 to TRBJ2-7, with D possibly TRBD2 on 5 matching bases. The germline V gene has CDR1 SGHAT and CDR2 FQNNGV. The CDR3 has 15 residues. V shed 1 base and J shed 2 bases, with 12 bases lying between them. This CDR3 is CASSLGMDFTYEQYF. As DNA, the CDR3 is TGTGCCAGCAGCTTAGGGATGGACTTCACCTACGAGCAGTACTTC. The full variable domain, with the rest looked up from reference TRBV11-2 and TRBJ2-7, is EAGVAQSPRYKIIEKRQSVAFWCNPISGHATLYWYQQILGQGPKLLIQFQNNGVVDDSQLPKDRFSAERLKGVDSTLKIQPAKLEDSAVYLCASSLGMDFTYEQYFGPGTRLTVT.

V is TRBV5-1 and J is TRBJ1-2; D gene ambiguous. From germline, CDR1 is SGHRS and CDR2 YFSETQ. The V gene lost 2 bases and the J gene lost 0 bases, with 11 bases spanning the gap. The CDR3 is 15 residues long. The CDR3, as DNA: TGCGCCAGCAGCTTTGAGTGGGGAACTAACTATGGCTACACCTTC. Translation gives CASSFEWGTNYGYTF.

The rearrangement links TRBV9 to TRBJ2-1; D unclear. Germline CDR1 is SGDLS and CDR2 is YYNGEE. The CDR3 consists of 14 residues. Trimming shortened V by 1 base and J by 5 bases, and 10 bases separated the two germline ends. The DNA for the CDR3 is TGTGCCAGCAGCGTACTCGCTCTAGACAATGAGCAGTTCTTC. This gives the protein CASSVLALDNEQFF. Complete variable domain (other parts from reference TRBV9 and TRBJ2-1): DSGVTQTPKHLITATGQRVTLRCSPRSGDLSVYWYQQSLDQGLQFLIQYYNGEERAKGNILERFSAQQFPDLHSELNLSSLELGDSALYFCASSVLALDNEQFFGPGTRLTVL.

The chain links TRBV29-1 to TRBJ2-7; D remains ambiguous. Germline CDR1 is SQVTM and CDR2 is ANQGSEA. This CDR3 has 12 residues. V was cut by 2 bases and J by 4 bases, with 9 bases left in between. CDR3 DNA: TGCAGCGTTGAAAGTGGGATTTACGAGCAGTACTTC. Translation: CSVESGIYEQYF.

The rearrangement uses TRBV5-1 and TRBJ1-4; D unresolved. The germline V and J ends were trimmed by 4 bases and 6 bases, with 10 bases remaining between them. Germline CDR1 and CDR2: SGHRS and YFSETQ. The CDR3 consists of 13 residues. The CDR3 protein is CASSPPWDEKLFF. Here the CDR3 DNA reads TGCGCCAGCAGCCCTCCCTGGGATGAAAAACTGTTTTTT.

This clone was picked up a small number of times. J is TRBJ2-2 and V is TRBV6-5; D gene uncertain. Between the trimmed V and J ends, which lost 6 bases and 6 bases, there was a span of 5 bases. Germline V lookup: CDR1 MNHEY, CDR2 SVGAGI. The CDR3 covers 11 residues. The CDR3 loop is CASSNAGELFF. The CDR3 DNA reads as TGTGCCAGCAGCAATGCCGGGGAGCTGTTTTTT.

The rearrangement joins TRBV6-1 to TRBJ2-7; the D is unclear. Germline values: CDR1 MNHNS, CDR2 SASEGT. Trimming shortened V by 2 bases and J by 5 bases, and 19 bases separated the two germline ends. The CDR3 consists of 16 residues. DNA for the CDR3: TGTGCCAGCAGTGAATATGACTTCCTGGTAAGCCACGAGCAGTACTTC. Its translation is CASSEYDFLVSHEQYF.

The chain carries TRBV10-1 and TRBJ2-2; the match to TRBD2 covers 14 bases. J gave up 5 bases and V 0 bases, and 8 bases lay outside the gene matches. The CDR3 has 19 residues. Germline V gene sequence: CDR1 WNHNN, CDR2 SYGVQD (reference sequence). CDR3 amino acids: CASSESTSGRANGTGELFF. DNA for the CDR3: TGCGCCAGCAGTGAGTCGACTAGCGGGAGGGCCAATGGGACCGGGGAGCTGTTTTTT.

The chain joins TRBV9 to TRBJ2-7; D might be TRBD2 (6 bases). The CDR3 loop spans 16 amino acids. CDR1 is SGDLS, CDR2 YYNGEE, per germline. Between the trimmed V and J ends, which lost 3 bases and 5 bases, there was a span of 21 bases. The CDR3 DNA reads TGTGCCAGCAGCGGAATAGCGGAGACGACCGTGGACGAGCAGTACTTC. It codes for CASSGIAETTVDEQYF.

The V gene is TRBV6-1, the J gene TRBJ1-3; TRBD1 matches at 7 bases. The CDR3 sequence is 16 residues long. The V gene end was trimmed by 2 bases and the J gene end by 3 bases; junction bases not matched to a gene: 7. Germline V gives CDR1 MNHNS, CDR2 SASEGT. CDR3 DNA: TGTGCCAGCAGTGAAAGGGGGCGTGAGCGTGGAAACACCATATATTTT. This gives the protein CASSERGRERGNTIYF.